Sequencing of this T cell receptor (beta chain) was carried out in a study of PD-1 blockade in mismatch repair-deficient tumors. Broader study findings: Rapid post-treatment expansion, then contraction, generally preceding radiologic response, marked tumor-resident clones.

In regard to this clone: Its cognate antigen is unknown.

All patients were mismatch repair deficient, assessed by either PCR or immunohistochemistry. TCR sequencing covered a few patients who responded to pembrolizumab. TCRdb keeps only in-frame clones here, not all; method: immunoSEQ multiplex PCR. The table includes roughly 120,000 clones, over 65% detected once. The receptor was isolated from an adult with mismatch repair-deficient cancer. Sequencing was performed on peripheral blood, taken 60 weeks after starting pembrolizumab.

For the CDR3, the DNA is TGTGCCTGGAGGCTAGCGGGAGTCTCCTACAATGAGCAGTTCTTC. Amino acid sequence: CAWRLAGVSYNEQFF. V gene TRBV30 combines with J gene TRBJ2-1; 10 positions agree with TRBD2. The CDR3 totals 15 residues. Per the germline V gene, CDR1 is GTSNPN and CDR2 is SVGIG (reference sequence). Losses at the gene ends were 3 bases for V and 0 bases for J; bases not matched to a gene: 2.